This passage covers 15 T cell receptor beta chains from one sample sequenced in a study of preoperative IRX-2 immunotherapy in early breast cancer. The repertoire was sequenced with immunoSEQ multiplex PCR; TCRdb's copy has only in-frame clones and lacks some. The table shows tens of thousands of clones, with roughly 82% occurring only once. Treatment meaning: preoperative locoregional IRX-2 cytokine immunotherapy. The source was lymph node tissue, collected after IRX-2 immunotherapy. The receptors stem from a human donor with breast cancer.

The rearrangement joins TRBV23-1 to TRBJ1-2; 9 nucleotides line up with TRBD1. TRBV23-1 is an ORF for which the function is uncertain. CDR3 length: 13 residues. With 9 bases clipped from V and 2 bases from J, the junction kept 4 bases outside the gene matches. The CDR3 region is CASTGTGNYGYTF. The CDR3 DNA reads TGCGCCAGTACAGGGACAGGGAACTATGGCTACACCTTC.

The chain has TRBV28 and TRBJ1-4; weak D call: TRBD1 (5 bases). The CDR3 loop spans 18 amino acids. Trimming left V 5 bases short and J 12 bases short, with 31 bases between. Germline CDR1 is MDHEN and CDR2 is SYDVKM. CDR3 coding DNA: TGTGCCAGCAGTCCTCACCTGGGGAGGGCAGGGCGGAGGGTCCAACTGTTTTTT. This gives the protein CASSPHLGRAGRRVQLFF.

The CDR3 sequence: CASSSLGVRDEQYF. The CDR3 DNA follows: TGTGCCAGCAGCTCCCTCGGAGTTCGGGACGAGCAGTACTTC. This chain links TRBV11-3 with TRBJ2-7; unclear D gene. Trimming stripped 4 bases from V and 5 bases from J, with 15 bases between. CDR3 length: 14 residues. Germline V lookup: CDR1 SGHNT, CDR2 YENEEA.

There are a few counts of this clone. The chain uses TRBV18 and TRBJ2-7, with 7 positions matching TRBD2. This CDR3 has 15 amino acids. From germline, CDR1 is KGHSH and CDR2 LQKENI. With 6 bases clipped from V and 2 bases from J, the junction kept 10 bases outside the gene matches. CDR3 sequence: CASSPGERGTYEQYF. DNA of the CDR3: TGTGCCAGCTCCCCCGGCGAGCGGGGAACCTACGAGCAGTACTTC.

As to this clone: Likely a read error: the CDR3 ends without its conserved phenylalanine or tryptophan. The limits of the CDR3 on the DNA are not certain, so only TCRdb's listed CDR3 is given. The chain uses TRBV23-1 and TRBJ2-7; TRBD1, the D gene given by the table, was not confirmed from the DNA. TRBV23-1 is an open reading frame, and its role is uncertain. The CDR3 spans 15 amino acids, including both terminal residues. The CDR3: CASSHRRGRTTKHRL.

The rearrangement uses TRBV5-1 and TRBJ1-6; the D is unclear. This CDR3 has 14 amino acids. Germline CDR1 is SGHRS and CDR2 is YFSETQ. With 0 bases removed from V and 10 bases from J, the gap between germline ends came to 11 bases. The CDR3 DNA is TGCGCCAGCAGCTTGGACGCGAGTGGCTCACCCCTCCACTTT. It translates to CASSLDASGSPLHF.

This rearrangement joins TRBV11-3 to TRBJ1-2; 8 bases agree with TRBD1. The germline gives CDR1 SGHNT, CDR2 YENEEA. The CDR3 is 14 amino acids. After removal of 3 bases from V and 4 bases from J, the junction contained 4 bases not matched to a gene. The CDR3, as DNA: TGTGCCAGCAGCTTCGACAGGGGAAGCTATGGCTACACCTTC. Protein: CASSFDRGSYGYTF. Complete variable domain (other parts from reference TRBV11-3 and TRBJ1-2): EAGVVQSPRYKIIEKKQPVAFWCNPISGHNTLYWYLQNLGQGPELLIRYENEEAVDDSQLPKDRFSAERLKGVDSTLKIQPAELGDSAVYLCASSFDRGSYGYTFGSGTRLTVV.

The chain joins TRBV11-3 to TRBJ2-1, with 7 bases identical to TRBD1. V lost 6 bases to trimming and J lost 4 bases; unmatched junction nucleotides: 12. The CDR3 has 16 residues. Per the germline V gene, CDR1 is SGHNT and CDR2 is YENEEA. CDR3 DNA sequence: TGTGCCAGCAGACCCACCACAGGGGAGCGGTACAATGAGCAGTTCTTC. Protein product: CASRPTTGERYNEQFF. The whole variable domain, remainder taken from reference TRBV11-3 and TRBJ2-1, is EAGVVQSPRYKIIEKKQPVAFWCNPISGHNTLYWYLQNLGQGPELLIRYENEEAVDDSQLPKDRFSAERLKGVDSTLKIQPAELGDSAVYLCASRPTTGERYNEQFFGPGTRLTVL.

This chain joins TRBV6-4 and TRBJ2-5; D may be TRBD2 (6 bases). This CDR3 spans 13 amino acids. The V and J ends lost 9 bases and 2 bases respectively, with 13 bases between them. Germline-derived CDR1 and CDR2 are MRHNA and SNTAGT. CDR3 in amino acids: CARRDGPQETQYF. Written as DNA, the CDR3 is TGTGCCAGGCGGGACGGACCACAAGAGACCCAGTACTTC.

V usage is TRBV28 and J usage is TRBJ2-7, with 8 bases matching TRBD1. This CDR3 is 14 amino acids long. Trimming removed 2 bases from V and 4 bases from J; junction bases left unmatched: 4. Germline CDR1 reads MDHEN; CDR2 reads SYDVKM. The CDR3 DNA follows: TGTGCCAGCAGTTTACCGCAGGGGGCTTACGAGCAGTACTTC. It specifies CASSLPQGAYEQYF.

The V call is TRBV6-4, the J call TRBJ2-7; the D gene could be TRBD1 or TRBD2 (6 bases each). V lost 3 bases and J lost 5, with 17 bases in between. Germline V gives CDR1 MRHNA, CDR2 SNTAGT. The CDR3 runs to 15 residues. The CDR3 sequence: CASSDGGTPINEQYF. CDR3 nucleotides: TGTGCCAGCAGTGATGGAGGGACACCGATAAACGAGCAGTACTTC.

The table lists this clone with a few counts. The chain employs TRBV19 and TRBJ2-5; D gene uncertain. Germline V lookup: CDR1 LNHDA, CDR2 SQIVND (reference sequence). Trimming cost V 5 bases and J 1 base, with 11 bases left between them. The CDR3 extends over 14 amino acids. In nucleotides, the CDR3 is TGTGCCAGTAGTTATACTTACCTCCAAGAGACCCAGTACTTC. This codes for CASSYTYLQETQYF.

The rearrangement uses TRBV5-1 and TRBJ1-6; 8 nucleotides match TRBD1. The CDR3 is 16 amino acids. Looked up from germline, CDR1 is SGHRS and CDR2 is YFSETQ. Unmatched junction bases numbered 8, after V lost 0 bases and J lost 9 bases. The chain's CDR3 is CASSLVGQGWSSPLHF. DNA for the CDR3: TGCGCCAGCAGCTTGGTAGGACAGGGTTGGAGTTCACCCCTCCACTTT.

Comment on this clone: Germline is not matched at one junction end, which may reflect a read error. J is TRBJ2-7 and V is TRBV6-4; D is ambiguous. The CDR3 extends over 13 amino acids. Looked up from germline, CDR1 is MRHNA and CDR2 is SNTAGT. CDR3 coding DNA: TGTGTCAGCAGTAAGTCTCGAAGGATGGAGCAGTACTTC. The encoded protein is CVSSKSRRMEQYF.

This clone was seen a handful of times. The chain recombines TRBV6-8 with TRBJ1-2, with D perhaps TRBD1 (5 bases). CDR3 length equals 14 residues. With 2 bases removed from V and 4 bases from J, the gap between germline ends came to 11 bases. The germline CDR1 and CDR2 sequences are MNHGY and SAAAGT. Here the CDR3 DNA reads TGTGCCAGCAGTTACCGGGGGAGTCGCTATGGCTACACCTTC. Its translation is CASSYRGSRYGYTF.